This T cell receptor (beta chain) was sequenced during a study of blood T cell repertoires in COVID-19. Study as a whole: T cells, B-cell-depleted T cells, or PBMCs provided the cDNA or gDNA that served as material.

Per the original data handling: How many nucleated cells were present was estimated from reference gene primer amplification. Clones were read by immunoSEQ multiplex PCR, and TCRdb kept only the in-frame ones, dropping some. That table supplies the V and J calls and clone size; D and trimming were determined from the DNA. The sample has roughly 190,000 clones, roughly 84% seen once. This clone was detected only once. V was pared by 0 bases and J by 4 bases, with 7 bases between. CDR1 SGHRS and CDR2 YFSETQ come from the germline V gene. This CDR3 has 14 residues. This chain uses TRBV5-1 with TRBJ1-4; a weak D match, TRBD1 (5 bases). The source material was peripheral blood. This clonotype was obtained from a human donor with acute or convalescent COVID-19. The donor label of this sample is uncertain. CDR3 sequence (DNA): TGCGCCAGCAGCTTGGTAGGGGATAATGAAAAACTGTTTTTT. It yields the protein CASSLVGDNEKLFF.